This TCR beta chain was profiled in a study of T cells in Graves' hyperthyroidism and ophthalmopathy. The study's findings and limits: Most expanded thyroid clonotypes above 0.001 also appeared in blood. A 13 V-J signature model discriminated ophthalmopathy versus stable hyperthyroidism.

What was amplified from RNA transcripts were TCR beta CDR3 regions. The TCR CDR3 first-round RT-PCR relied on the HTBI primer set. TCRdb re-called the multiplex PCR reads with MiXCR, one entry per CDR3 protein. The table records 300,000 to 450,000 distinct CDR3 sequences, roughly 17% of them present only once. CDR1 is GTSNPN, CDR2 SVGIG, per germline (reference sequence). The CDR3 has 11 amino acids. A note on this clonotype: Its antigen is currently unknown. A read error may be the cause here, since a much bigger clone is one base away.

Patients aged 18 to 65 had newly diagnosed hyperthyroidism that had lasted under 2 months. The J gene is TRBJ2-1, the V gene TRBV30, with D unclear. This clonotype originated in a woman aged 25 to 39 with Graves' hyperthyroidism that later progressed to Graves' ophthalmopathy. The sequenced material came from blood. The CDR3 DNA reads TGTGCCTGGAGTGAATCCAATGATCAGTTCTTC. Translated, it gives CAWSESNDQFF. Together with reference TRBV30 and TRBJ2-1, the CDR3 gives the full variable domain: SQTIHQWPATLVQPVGSPLSLECTVEGTSNPNLYWYRQAAGRGLQLLFYSVGIGQISSEVPQNLSASRPQDRQFILSSKKLLLSDSGFYLCAWSESNDQFFGPGTRLTVL.